The 3 T cell receptor beta chains below come from one sample, sequenced in a study of T cells in Graves' hyperthyroidism and ophthalmopathy. Amplification targeted TCR beta CDR3 regions from RNA transcripts. HTBI primers drove first-round RT-PCR of the TCR CDR3. MiXCR, run by TCRdb on the multiplex PCR reads, gives a single entry per CDR3 protein. The repertoire has around 520,000 distinct CDR3 sequences, around an eighth of them found once; the top ten carry less than 20%. Sample: blood. These receptor sequences come from a woman under 30 with Graves' hyperthyroidism.

This clonotype has more than one count but fewer than ten. V and J are TRBV29-1 and TRBJ1-2; 12 nucleotides line up with TRBD1. CDR3 length: 15 amino acids. The V and J ends lost 6 bases and 6 bases, in that order; junction bases with no gene match: 11. Germline assignment: CDR1 SQVTM and CDR2 ANQGSEA. Here the CDR3 reads CSVRDRDRGQDGYTF. CDR3 nucleotide sequence: TGCAGCGTGAGGGACCGGGACAGGGGGCAGGATGGCTACACCTTC.

This clonotype was counted ten times or more. The chain couples TRBV5-4 to TRBJ2-7, with 9 bases lining up with TRBD2. V lost 2 bases, J lost 5 bases, and 11 bases stayed unmatched. The CDR3 length is 16 residues. In germline, CDR1 is SGHNT, CDR2 YYREEE (reference sequence). CDR3 coding DNA: TGTGCCAGCAGCTTCGCCGGGGGTAGCGGGAGAAACGAGCAGTACTTC. Amino acids: CASSFAGGSGRNEQYF.

V and J are TRBV25-1 and TRBJ2-7; 7 nucleotides line up with TRBD1. Losses at the gene ends were 3 bases for V and 2 bases for J; bases not matched to a gene: 7. Per germline, CDR1 MGHDK and CDR2 SYGVNS. The CDR3 consists of 15 residues. This chain's CDR3 is CASSDLGTAAYEQYF. The DNA of the CDR3 is TGTGCCAGCAGTGATCTCGGGACAGCCGCCTACGAGCAGTACTTC.